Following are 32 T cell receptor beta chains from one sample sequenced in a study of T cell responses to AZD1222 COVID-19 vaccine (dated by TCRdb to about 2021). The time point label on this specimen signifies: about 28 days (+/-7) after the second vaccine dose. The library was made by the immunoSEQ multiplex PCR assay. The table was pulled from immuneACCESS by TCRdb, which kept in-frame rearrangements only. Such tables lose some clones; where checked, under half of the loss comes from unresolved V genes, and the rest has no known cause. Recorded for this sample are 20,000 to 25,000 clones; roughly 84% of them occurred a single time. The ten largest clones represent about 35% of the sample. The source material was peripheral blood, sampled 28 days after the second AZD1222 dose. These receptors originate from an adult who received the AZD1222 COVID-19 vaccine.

The CDR3 region has the DNA TGTGCCAGCAGTGAAGGGGAGACCCAGTACTTC. Protein: CASSEGETQYF. The J gene is TRBJ2-5, the V gene TRBV2, with D uncertain. V lost 1 base and J lost 5, with 2 bases in between. CDR1 SNHLY and CDR2 FYNNEI come from the germline V gene. CDR3 length: 11 amino acids.

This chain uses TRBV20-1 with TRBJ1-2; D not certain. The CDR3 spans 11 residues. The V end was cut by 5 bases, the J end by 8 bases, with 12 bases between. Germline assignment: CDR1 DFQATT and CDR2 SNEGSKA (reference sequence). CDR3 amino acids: CSAGDLLGYTF. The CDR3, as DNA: TGCAGTGCTGGGGATCTTTTGGGCTACACCTTC.

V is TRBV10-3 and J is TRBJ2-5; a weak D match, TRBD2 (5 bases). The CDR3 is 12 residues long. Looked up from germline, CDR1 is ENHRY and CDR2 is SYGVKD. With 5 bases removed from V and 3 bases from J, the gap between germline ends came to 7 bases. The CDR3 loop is CAISKGEETQYF. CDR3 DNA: TGTGCCATCAGTAAGGGAGAAGAGACCCAGTACTTC.

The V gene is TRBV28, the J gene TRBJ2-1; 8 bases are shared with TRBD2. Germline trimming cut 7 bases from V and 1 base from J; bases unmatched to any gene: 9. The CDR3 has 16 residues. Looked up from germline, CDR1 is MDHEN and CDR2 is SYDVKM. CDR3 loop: CASTLPGGGSYNEQFF. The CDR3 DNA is TGTGCCAGCACTCTCCCGGGAGGGGGGTCCTACAATGAGCAGTTCTTC.

The CDR3 DNA sequence: TGCGCCAGCAGCTCTAAGAGCGGGTTTCCCAATGAGCAGTTCTTC. This encodes CASSSKSGFPNEQFF. This chain uses TRBV5-1 with TRBJ2-1; TRBD2 is a possible D gene (6 bases). With 3 bases removed from V and 6 bases from J, the gap between germline ends came to 16 bases. The CDR3 covers 15 residues. Germline CDR1 SGHRS, CDR2 YFSETQ.

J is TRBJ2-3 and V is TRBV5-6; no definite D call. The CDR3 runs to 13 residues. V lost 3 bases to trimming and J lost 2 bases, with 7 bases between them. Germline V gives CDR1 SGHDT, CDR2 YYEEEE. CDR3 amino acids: CASSSAFTDTQYF. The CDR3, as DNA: TGTGCCAGCAGCTCGGCCTTCACAGATACGCAGTATTTT.

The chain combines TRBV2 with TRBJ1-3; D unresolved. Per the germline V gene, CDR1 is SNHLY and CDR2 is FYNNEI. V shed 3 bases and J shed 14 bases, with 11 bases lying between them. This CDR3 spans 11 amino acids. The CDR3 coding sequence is TGTGCCAGCAGTGATCAGCAGGCCCTATATTTT. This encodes CASSDQQALYF.

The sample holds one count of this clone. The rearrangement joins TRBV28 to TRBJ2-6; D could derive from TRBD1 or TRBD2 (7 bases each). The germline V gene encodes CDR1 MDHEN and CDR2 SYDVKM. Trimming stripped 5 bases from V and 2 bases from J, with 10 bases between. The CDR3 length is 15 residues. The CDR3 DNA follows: TGTGCCAGCAGTCCAGGGGGGGCTGGGGCCAACGTCCTGACTTTC. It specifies CASSPGGAGANVLTF.

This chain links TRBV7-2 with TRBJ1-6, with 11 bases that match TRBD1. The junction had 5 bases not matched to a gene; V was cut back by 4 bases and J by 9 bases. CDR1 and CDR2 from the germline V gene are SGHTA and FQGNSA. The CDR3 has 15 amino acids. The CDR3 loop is CASSSGTGGRSPLHF. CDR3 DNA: TGTGCCAGCAGCTCAGGGACAGGGGGTCGTTCACCCCTCCACTTT.

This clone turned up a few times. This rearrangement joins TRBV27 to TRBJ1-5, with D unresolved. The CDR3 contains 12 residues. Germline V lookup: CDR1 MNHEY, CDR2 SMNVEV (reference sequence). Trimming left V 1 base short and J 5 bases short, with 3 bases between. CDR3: CASSLLYQPQHF. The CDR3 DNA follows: TGTGCCAGCAGTTTATTGTATCAGCCCCAGCATTTT.

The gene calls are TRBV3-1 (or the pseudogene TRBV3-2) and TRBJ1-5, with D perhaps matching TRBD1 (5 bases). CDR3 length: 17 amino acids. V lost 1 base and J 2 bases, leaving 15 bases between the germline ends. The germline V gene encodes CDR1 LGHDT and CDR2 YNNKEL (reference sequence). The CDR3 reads CASSQAPTEGGNQPQHF. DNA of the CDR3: TGTGCCAGCAGCCAAGCCCCGACAGAGGGTGGCAATCAGCCCCAGCATTTT.

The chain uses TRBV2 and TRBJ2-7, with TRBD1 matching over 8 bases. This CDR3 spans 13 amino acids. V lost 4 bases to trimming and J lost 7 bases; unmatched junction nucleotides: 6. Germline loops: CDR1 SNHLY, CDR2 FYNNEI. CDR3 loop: CASSGTGFGEQYF. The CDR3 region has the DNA TGTGCCAGCAGTGGGACAGGGTTCGGAGAGCAGTACTTC.

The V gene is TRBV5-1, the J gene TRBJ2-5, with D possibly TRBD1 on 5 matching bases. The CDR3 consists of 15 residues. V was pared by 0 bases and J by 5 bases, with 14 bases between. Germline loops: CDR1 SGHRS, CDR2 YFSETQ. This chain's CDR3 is CASSLDNRLIETQYF. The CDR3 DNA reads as TGCGCCAGCAGCTTGGATAACAGGTTGATTGAGACCCAGTACTTC.

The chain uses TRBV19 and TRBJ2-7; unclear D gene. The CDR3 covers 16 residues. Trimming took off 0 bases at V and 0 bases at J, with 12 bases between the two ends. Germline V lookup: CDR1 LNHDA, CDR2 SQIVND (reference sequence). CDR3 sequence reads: CASSIDHSSNSYEQYF. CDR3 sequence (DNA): TGTGCCAGTAGTATAGATCACAGTTCCAACTCCTACGAGCAGTACTTC. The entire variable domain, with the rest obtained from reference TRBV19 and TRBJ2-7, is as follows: DGGITQSPKYLFRKEGQNVTLSCEQNLNHDAMYWYRQDPGQGLRLIYYSQIVNDFQKGDIAEGYSVSREKKESFPLTVTSAQKNPTAFYLCASSIDHSSNSYEQYFGPGTRLTVT.

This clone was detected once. Written as DNA, the CDR3 is TGTGCCAGCAGCTTATATCAGGGTCTTGAAGGGGAAGCTTTCTTT. Translating gives CASSLYQGLEGEAFF. The J gene is TRBJ1-1, the V gene TRBV7-2; TRBD1 is a possible D gene (5 bases). The ends were cut back, 2 bases at V and 8 bases at J, with 18 bases in the middle. The CDR3 totals 15 residues. Germline V CDR1 and CDR2: SGHTA, FQGNSA.

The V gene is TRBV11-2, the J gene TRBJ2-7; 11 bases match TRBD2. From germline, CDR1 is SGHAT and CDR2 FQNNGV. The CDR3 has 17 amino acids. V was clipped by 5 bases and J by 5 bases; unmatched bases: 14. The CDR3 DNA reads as TGTGCCAGCAGCCCTTTAGCGGGAGGGCCGTTCCCCCACGAGCAGTACTTC. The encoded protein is CASSPLAGGPFPHEQYF.

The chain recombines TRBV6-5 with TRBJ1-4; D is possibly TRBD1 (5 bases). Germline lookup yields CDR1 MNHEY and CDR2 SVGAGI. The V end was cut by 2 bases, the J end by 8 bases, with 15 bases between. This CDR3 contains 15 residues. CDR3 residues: CASSYGQGLGEKLFF. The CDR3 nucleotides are TGTGCCAGCAGTTACGGCCAGGGCTTAGGGGAAAAACTGTTTTTT.

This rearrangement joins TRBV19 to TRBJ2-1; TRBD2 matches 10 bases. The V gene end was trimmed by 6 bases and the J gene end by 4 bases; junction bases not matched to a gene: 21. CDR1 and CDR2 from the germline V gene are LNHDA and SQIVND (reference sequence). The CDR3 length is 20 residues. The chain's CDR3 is CASSLLVGLARRGDYNEQFF. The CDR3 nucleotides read TGTGCCAGTAGCCTACTTGTGGGACTAGCGCGTCGAGGGGATTACAATGAGCAGTTCTTC. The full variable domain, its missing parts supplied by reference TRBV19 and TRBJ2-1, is DGGITQSPKYLFRKEGQNVTLSCEQNLNHDAMYWYRQDPGQGLRLIYYSQIVNDFQKGDIAEGYSVSREKKESFPLTVTSAQKNPTAFYLCASSLLVGLARRGDYNEQFFGPGTRLTVL.

DNA for the CDR3: TGTGCCAGTAGTATGAGACAGGGGACTTCAACCGGGGAGCTGTTTTTT. Residues: CASSMRQGTSTGELFF. The chain links TRBV19 to TRBJ2-2; 8 bases fit TRBD1. This CDR3 is 16 amino acids long. The germline CDR1 and CDR2 sequences are LNHDA and SQIVND (reference sequence). V lost 3 bases to trimming and J lost 5 bases; unmatched junction nucleotides: 8. Full variable domain (outside the CDR3, taken from reference TRBV19 and TRBJ2-2): DGGITQSPKYLFRKEGQNVTLSCEQNLNHDAMYWYRQDPGQGLRLIYYSQIVNDFQKGDIAEGYSVSREKKESFPLTVTSAQKNPTAFYLCASSMRQGTSTGELFFGEGSRLTVL.

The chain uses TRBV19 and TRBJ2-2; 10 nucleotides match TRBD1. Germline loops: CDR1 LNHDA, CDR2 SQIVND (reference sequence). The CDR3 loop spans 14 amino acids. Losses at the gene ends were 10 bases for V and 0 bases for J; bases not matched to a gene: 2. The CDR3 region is CATGQGANTGELFF. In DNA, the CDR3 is TGTGCCACTGGACAGGGGGCGAACACCGGGGAGCTGTTTTTT.

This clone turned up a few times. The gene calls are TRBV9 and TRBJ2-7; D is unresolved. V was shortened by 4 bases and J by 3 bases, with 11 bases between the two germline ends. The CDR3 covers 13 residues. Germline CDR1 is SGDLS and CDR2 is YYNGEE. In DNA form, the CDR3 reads TGTGCCAGCAGCCCTGGACCAATCTACGAGCAGTACTTC. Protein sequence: CASSPGPIYEQYF.

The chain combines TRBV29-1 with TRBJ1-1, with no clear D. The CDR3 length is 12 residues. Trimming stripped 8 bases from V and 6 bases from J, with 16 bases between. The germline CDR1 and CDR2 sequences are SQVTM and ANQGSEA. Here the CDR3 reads CSFKRADAEAFF. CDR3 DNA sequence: TGCAGCTTCAAAAGGGCGGACGCTGAAGCTTTCTTT.

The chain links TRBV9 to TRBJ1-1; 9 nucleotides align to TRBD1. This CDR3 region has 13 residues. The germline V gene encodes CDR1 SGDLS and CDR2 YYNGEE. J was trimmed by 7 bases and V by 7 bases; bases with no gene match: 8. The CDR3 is CASGPGQGFEAFF. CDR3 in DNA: TGTGCCAGCGGCCCGGGACAGGGTTTTGAAGCTTTCTTT.

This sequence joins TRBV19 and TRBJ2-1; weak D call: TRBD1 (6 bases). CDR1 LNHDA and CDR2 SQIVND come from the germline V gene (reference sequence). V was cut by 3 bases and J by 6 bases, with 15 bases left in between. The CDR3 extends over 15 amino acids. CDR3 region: CASSIRGRTFNEQFF. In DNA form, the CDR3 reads TGTGCCAGTAGTATCAGGGGACGGACCTTCAATGAGCAGTTCTTC. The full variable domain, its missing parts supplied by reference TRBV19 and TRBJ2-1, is DGGITQSPKYLFRKEGQNVTLSCEQNLNHDAMYWYRQDPGQGLRLIYYSQIVNDFQKGDIAEGYSVSREKKESFPLTVTSAQKNPTAFYLCASSIRGRTFNEQFFGPGTRLTVL.

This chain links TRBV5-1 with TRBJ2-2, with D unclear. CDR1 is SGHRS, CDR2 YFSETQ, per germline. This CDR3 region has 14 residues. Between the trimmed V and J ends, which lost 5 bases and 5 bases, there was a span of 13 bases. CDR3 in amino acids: CASREWSGTGELFF. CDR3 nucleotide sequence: TGCGCCAGCAGGGAATGGAGTGGGACCGGGGAGCTGTTTTTT.

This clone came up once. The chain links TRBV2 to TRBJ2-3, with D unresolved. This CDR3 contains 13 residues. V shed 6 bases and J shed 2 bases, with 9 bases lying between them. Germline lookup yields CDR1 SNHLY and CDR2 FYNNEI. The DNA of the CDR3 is TGTGCCAGCAGAGCAGAATACACAGATACGCAGTATTTT. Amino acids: CASRAEYTDTQYF.

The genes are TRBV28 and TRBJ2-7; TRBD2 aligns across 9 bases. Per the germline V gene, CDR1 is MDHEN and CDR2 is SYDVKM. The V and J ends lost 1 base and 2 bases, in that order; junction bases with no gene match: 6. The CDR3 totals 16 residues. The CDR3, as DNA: TGTGCCAGCAGTTTATCTGGAATAGCGGGAGCCTACGAGCAGTACTTC. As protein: CASSLSGIAGAYEQYF.

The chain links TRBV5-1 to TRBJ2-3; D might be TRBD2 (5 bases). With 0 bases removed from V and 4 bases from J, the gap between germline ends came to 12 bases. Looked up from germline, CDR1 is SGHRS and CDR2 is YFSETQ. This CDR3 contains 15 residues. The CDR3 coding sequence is TGCGCCAGCAGCTTGGAAGGTAGGGAGTCAGATACGCAGTATTTT. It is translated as CASSLEGRESDTQYF. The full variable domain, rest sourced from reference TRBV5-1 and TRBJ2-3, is KAGVTQTPRYLIKTRGQQVTLSCSPISGHRSVSWYQQTPGQGLQFLFEYFSETQRNKGNFPGRFSGRQFSNSRSEMNVSTLELGDSALYLCASSLEGRESDTQYFGPGTRLTVL.

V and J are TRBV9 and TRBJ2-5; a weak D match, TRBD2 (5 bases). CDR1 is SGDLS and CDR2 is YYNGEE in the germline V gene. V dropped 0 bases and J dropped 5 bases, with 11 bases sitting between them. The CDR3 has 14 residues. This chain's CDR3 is CASSVGPREETQYF. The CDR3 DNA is TGTGCCAGCAGCGTAGGCCCAAGGGAGGAGACCCAGTACTTC.

The CDR3 bases are TGTGCCAGCAGCTTAATGGGGAACACCGGGGAGCTGTTTTTT. Translated, it gives CASSLMGNTGELFF. V and J are TRBV7-3 and TRBJ2-2; D unclear. Germline loops: CDR1 SGHTA, CDR2 FQGTGA. The CDR3 consists of 14 residues. Between the trimmed V and J ends, which lost 1 base and 1 base, there was a span of 4 bases.

DNA for the CDR3: TGTGCCAGCTCACGACAGCAGGAGAACGAAGATGGCTACACCTTC. Translated: CASSRQQENEDGYTF. The rearrangement links TRBV18 to TRBJ1-2; TRBD1 is a possible D gene (5 bases). In germline, CDR1 is KGHSH, CDR2 LQKENI. Trimming stripped 4 bases from V and 6 bases from J, with 18 bases between. The CDR3 loop spans 15 amino acids.

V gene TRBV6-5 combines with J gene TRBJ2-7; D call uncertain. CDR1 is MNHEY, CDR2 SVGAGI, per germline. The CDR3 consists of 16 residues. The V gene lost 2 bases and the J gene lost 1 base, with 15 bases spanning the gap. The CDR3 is CASSYKFGVGSYEQYF. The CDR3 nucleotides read TGTGCCAGCAGTTACAAATTCGGAGTAGGTTCCTACGAGCAGTACTTC.